This TCR beta chain was captured by sequencing in a study of Ad26.COV2.S vaccination and SARS-CoV-2 variants. Trimming removed 5 bases from V and 3 bases from J; junction bases left unmatched: 6. CDR3 length: 15 amino acids. The V gene's germline CDR1 is MDHEN and CDR2 SYDVKM. The treatment here: some 20 received Ad26.COV2.S at low or high dose, single or two shots; roughly five received placebo; per-sample allocation not given. Day 63 after the first vaccine or placebo injection was the time point for sampling. This clone was seen only a few times. Only in-frame clones appear in the TCRdb table, and some are missing; sequencing was by immunoSEQ multiplex PCR. Altogether around 400,000 clones are present, 90% being singletons, with the ten largest covering less than 15%.

This sequence originates from a person aged 18-65 years who received the Ad26.COV2.S COVID-19 vaccine or a placebo. The chain recombines TRBV28 with TRBJ2-7; 11 nucleotides match TRBD2. The sample here was peripheral blood, taken in a trial of Ad26.COV2.S vaccine versus placebo. CDR3 residues: CASSRTSGPNYEQYF. The CDR3 DNA follows: TGTGCCAGCAGTCGGACTAGCGGGCCCAACTACGAGCAGTACTTC.